The 21 T cell receptor beta chains below all came from one sample that was sequenced in a study of spatial heterogeneity in lung cancer. Described time point: sample taken at primary tumor resection. Whole RNA from tumor, nontumor lung or frozen PBMC was sequenced unsorted. TCRdb reanalysed the 5' RACE reads using MiXCR and keeps one entry per CDR3 protein. The table shows under 15,000 distinct CDR3 sequences, with 13% to 15% occurring only once. Sequences were derived from PBMCs, sampled at surgery. The receptor source for this set is a male donor with early-stage non-small cell lung cancer.

This clonotype occurred a few times. V usage is TRBV20-1 and J usage is TRBJ2-3, with a weak D call TRBD1 (5 bases). The CDR3 spans 16 residues. Per the germline V gene, CDR1 is DFQATT and CDR2 is SNEGSKA (reference sequence). V was shortened by 6 bases and J by 2 bases, with 21 bases between the two germline ends. CDR3: CSAPKGPSTPTDTQYF. CDR3 DNA sequence: TGCAGTGCACCAAAGGGGCCCTCCACCCCCACAGATACGCAGTATTTT.

This clonotype occurred many times. The V call is TRBV4-1, the J call TRBJ2-7; 12 bases agree with TRBD2. Losses at the gene ends were 1 base for V and 2 bases for J; bases not matched to a gene: 0. The CDR3 runs to 15 residues. Germline-derived CDR1 and CDR2 are MGHRA and YSYEKL. CDR3 coding DNA: TGCGCCAGCAGCCAAGGACTAGCGGGGGCCTACGAGCAGTACTTC. As protein: CASSQGLAGAYEQYF.

This chain joins TRBV20-1 and TRBJ2-7; D possibly matches TRBD1 or TRBD2 (5 bases each). The V gene's germline CDR1 is DFQATT and CDR2 SNEGSKA (reference sequence). This CDR3 spans 13 amino acids. V was trimmed by 4 bases and J by 6 bases, leaving 16 bases between them. The CDR3: CSANPGTSSEQYF. In DNA form, the CDR3 reads TGCAGTGCTAACCCCGGGACCTCGAGCGAGCAGTACTTC.

This clonotype was counted only a few times. The CDR3 region is CSARKSGANVLTF. The CDR3 nucleotides read TGCAGTGCTAGGAAATCTGGGGCCAACGTCCTGACTTTC. V and J are TRBV20-1 and TRBJ2-6, with D unresolved. The germline V gene has CDR1 DFQATT and CDR2 SNEGSKA (reference sequence). The germline V and J ends were trimmed by 3 bases and 1 base, with 4 bases remaining between them. This CDR3 is 13 amino acids long.

This clonotype was observed a few times. The genes are TRBV5-6 and TRBJ2-5; tentative D call: TRBD2 (6 bases). The germline gives CDR1 SGHDT, CDR2 YYEEEE. Trimming took off 2 bases at V and 4 bases at J, with 18 bases between the two ends. There are 16 residues in the CDR3. The CDR3 DNA reads TGTGCCAGCAGCTTCGGGTTTAGCGGTATAGTAGAGACCCAGTACTTC. This gives the protein CASSFGFSGIVETQYF. The full variable domain, in which reference TRBV5-6 and TRBJ2-5 provide the parts outside the CDR3, is DAGVTQSPTHLIKTRGQQVTLRCSPKSGHDTVSWYQQALGQGPQFIFQYYEEEERQRGNFPDRFSGHQFPNYSSELNVNALLLGDSALYLCASSFGFSGIVETQYFGPGTRLLVL.

CDR3 nucleotides: TGTGCCAGCAGCGACAGGGGGTACGAGCAGTACTTC. Translation: CASSDRGYEQYF. The chain couples TRBV6-6 to TRBJ2-7; the match to TRBD1 covers 9 bases. Germline CDR1 reads MNHNY; CDR2 reads SVGAGI (reference sequence). The CDR3 spans 12 residues. Unmatched junction bases numbered 1, after V lost 6 bases and J lost 4 bases.

The chain uses TRBV12-3 or TRBV12-4 and TRBJ2-1, with a tentative D call TRBD2 (6 bases). This CDR3 comprises 13 residues. Trimming took off 7 bases at V and 9 bases at J, with 16 bases between the two ends. CDR3 sequence: CASTPAGSIEQFF. In nucleotides, the CDR3 is TGTGCCAGCACCCCGGCGGGGAGCATTGAGCAGTTCTTC.

V usage is TRBV3-1 and J usage is TRBJ1-5, with TRBD1 matching over 9 bases. Looked up from germline, CDR1 is LGHDT and CDR2 is YNNKEL (reference sequence). The CDR3 covers 15 residues. Trimming at V came to 1 base and at J to 4 bases, leaving 2 bases not matched to a gene. In nucleotides, the CDR3 is TGTGCCAGCAGCCAAGGGACAGGGGCGAATCAGCCCCAGCATTTT. The encoded protein is CASSQGTGANQPQHF.

This clonotype came up many times. The rearrangement joins TRBV7-6 to TRBJ1-4, with D maybe TRBD1 (6 bases). Trimming took 4 bases from V and 7 from J, leaving 16 bases between them. There are 15 residues in the CDR3. Germline lookup yields CDR1 SGHVS and CDR2 FNYEAQ. CDR3 DNA sequence: TGTGCCAGCAGCTCCTCGCCGGGGGGCATTGAAAAACTGTTTTTT. Translating gives CASSSSPGGIEKLFF.

The gene calls are TRBV7-2 and TRBJ2-5; 7 positions agree with TRBD1. V lost 4 bases and J lost 5; bases outside the gene matches: 7. The germline gives CDR1 SGHTA, CDR2 FQGNSA. The CDR3 runs to 14 residues. CDR3 DNA: TGTGCCAGCAGCTCGGGACAGCCCGGGGAGACCCAGTACTTC. Translating it yields CASSSGQPGETQYF.

This clonotype was observed a handful of times. The chain uses TRBV4-3 and TRBJ2-2; TRBD1 matches at 7 bases. Unmatched junction bases numbered 6, after V lost 1 base and J lost 7 bases. CDR1 and CDR2 (germline): LGHNA, YSLEER. This CDR3 has 15 amino acids. CDR3: CASSQVIQGNGELFF. Here the CDR3 DNA reads TGCGCCAGCAGCCAAGTTATACAGGGGAACGGGGAGCTGTTTTTT.

This clonotype has at least ten counts. The chain combines TRBV20-1 with TRBJ1-1; a weak D match, TRBD1 (5 bases). Between the trimmed V and J ends, which lost 4 bases and 5 bases, there was a span of 17 bases. The CDR3 runs 14 residues. Germline lookup yields CDR1 DFQATT and CDR2 SNEGSKA (reference sequence). The CDR3 loop reads CSAIPGTQGTEAFF. The CDR3 nucleotides read TGCAGTGCTATCCCCGGGACCCAAGGGACTGAAGCTTTCTTT.

CDR3 sequence: CASSTGPGETQYF. The CDR3 DNA is TGTGCCAGCAGTACCGGACCTGGGGAGACCCAGTACTTC. The V and J genes are TRBV6-2 or TRBV6-3 and TRBJ2-5; D remains ambiguous. Germline V gene sequence: CDR1 MNHEY, CDR2 SVGEGT. This CDR3 is 13 amino acids long. The V end lost 5 bases, the J end lost 5 bases, and 12 bases lay between the germline ends.

This clonotype was counted a few times. This chain links TRBV9 with TRBJ2-3; no firm D call. This CDR3 has 14 amino acids. From germline, CDR1 is SGDLS and CDR2 YYNGEE. V shed 0 bases and J shed 3 bases, with 8 bases lying between them. The CDR3 sequence: CASSVAVRTDTQYF. DNA of the CDR3: TGTGCCAGCAGCGTAGCAGTTAGGACAGATACGCAGTATTTT. Full variable domain (outside the CDR3, taken from reference TRBV9 and TRBJ2-3): DSGVTQTPKHLITATGQRVTLRCSPRSGDLSVYWYQQSLDQGLQFLIQYYNGEERAKGNILERFSAQQFPDLHSELNLSSLELGDSALYFCASSVAVRTDTQYFGPGTRLTVL.

This clonotype was counted many times. The CDR3 nucleotides are TGTGCCAGCAGGCGGGGGACAGGGTCTTATAGCAATCAGCCCCAGCATTTT. Translated, it gives CASRRGTGSYSNQPQHF. The V call is TRBV28, the J call TRBJ1-5, with TRBD1 matching over 9 bases. Germline trimming cut 6 bases from V and 0 bases from J; bases unmatched to any gene: 9. Germline V gene data show CDR1 as MDHEN and CDR2 as SYDVKM. The CDR3 loop spans 17 amino acids.

This clonotype showed up many times. V and J are TRBV27 and TRBJ1-6; TRBD1 matches at 9 bases. After removal of 5 bases from V and 10 bases from J, the junction contained 9 bases not matched to a gene. CDR1 and CDR2 from the germline V gene are MNHEY and SMNVEV (reference sequence). This CDR3 is built from 15 residues. The CDR3: CASSATGQGFSPLHF. CDR3 nucleotides: TGTGCCAGCAGTGCCACGGGACAGGGCTTCTCACCCCTCCACTTT.

This chain uses TRBV4-3 with TRBJ2-1, with 12 bases identical to TRBD2. This CDR3 has 16 residues. With V trimmed by 1 base and J by 7 bases, 5 bases remained unmatched. Germline loops: CDR1 LGHNA, CDR2 YSLEER. The CDR3 region has the DNA TGCGCCAGCAGCCAAGCCCTAGCGGGGGGGATGAATGAGCAGTTCTTC. It encodes CASSQALAGGMNEQFF.

This chain links TRBV5-1 with TRBJ2-5; the D gene is possibly TRBD2 (6 bases). CDR3 length equals 16 residues. Germline CDR1 SGHRS, CDR2 YFSETQ. V lost 0 bases and J lost 2, with 14 bases in between. DNA of the CDR3: TGCGCCAGCAGCTTGGCCATGGGGGGTCGTCAAGAGACCCAGTACTTC. Amino acids: CASSLAMGGRQETQYF.

This clonotype showed up just once. The rearrangement uses TRBV5-1 and TRBJ2-3; no definite D call. This CDR3 contains 14 residues. Germline V lookup: CDR1 SGHRS, CDR2 YFSETQ. V lost 4 bases and J 0 bases, leaving 9 bases between the germline ends. This chain's CDR3 is CASSPSPSTDTQYF. The CDR3 DNA follows: TGCGCCAGCAGCCCATCTCCTAGCACAGATACGCAGTATTTT.

This clonotype was observed many times. J is TRBJ2-3 and V is TRBV6-2 or TRBV6-3, with D unclear. V lost 2 bases, J lost 5 bases, and 8 bases lay in between. The germline V gene has CDR1 MNHEY and CDR2 SVGEGT. The CDR3 extends over 13 amino acids. The CDR3 DNA reads TGTGCCAGCAGTTACGGGCGTGGAGATACGCAGTATTTT. It encodes CASSYGRGDTQYF.

This clonotype was found many times. This rearrangement joins TRBV5-5 to TRBJ2-5; the D is unclear. The length of the CDR3 is 13 residues. Trimming took 4 bases from V and 3 from J, leaving 10 bases between them. CDR1 SGHKS and CDR2 YYEKEE come from the germline V gene (reference sequence). CDR3 in DNA: TGTGCCAGCAGCCCTGGTGGAAAAGAGACCCAGTACTTC. Translation gives CASSPGGKETQYF.